A single sample gave rise to the 30 T cell receptor beta chains below, sequenced in a study of post-analysis software for immune sequencing data. General study points: Higher frequency in patients than in controls was seen for five TRBV segments, with TRBV5-6, TRBV5-1 and TRBV20-1 among them.

Their specific antigens are unknown. Unique molecular identifiers were built into the TCR beta cDNA libraries. TCRdb itself ran the PCR reads through MiXCR, one entry per CDR3 protein. This table has roughly 200,000 distinct CDR3 sequences, around 29% appearing once. Input material: blood. These TCRs come from a girl under 18 with multiple sclerosis.

Concerning this clonotype itself: The junction does not match germline at one end; this may be a read error. In nucleotides, the CDR3 is TGTGCCAGCTCCCAAGGGGAGGACACCGGGGAGCTGTTTTTC. Translating gives CASSQGEDTGELFF. The chain uses TRBV18 and TRBJ2-2; tentatively, D is TRBD2 (6 bases). Germline V lookup: CDR1 KGHSH, CDR2 LQKENI. This CDR3 comprises 14 residues. Using reference TRBV18 and TRBJ2-2 for the parts outside the CDR3, the full variable domain is NAGVMQNPRHLVRRRGQEARLRCSPMKGHSHVYWYRQLPEEGLKFMVYLQKENIIDESGMPKERFSAEFPKEGPSILRIQQVVRGDSAAYFCASSQGEDTGELFFGEGSRLTVL.

This clonotype has a count of ten or more. The rearrangement joins TRBV5-1 to TRBJ2-7; D might be TRBD2 (6 bases). CDR3 size: 15 residues. The ends were cut back, 0 bases at V and 2 bases at J, with 12 bases in the middle. Germline values: CDR1 SGHRS, CDR2 YFSETQ. CDR3 residues: CASSLGGDGTYEQYF. The CDR3 coding sequence is TGCGCCAGCAGCTTGGGGGGGGACGGAACCTACGAGCAGTACTTC.

The chain combines TRBV28 with TRBJ2-7, with 9 positions matching TRBD1. The germline V gene encodes CDR1 MDHEN and CDR2 SYDVKM. V lost 7 bases, J lost 1 base, and 2 bases stayed unmatched. The CDR3 sequence is 13 residues long. CDR3 nucleotides: TGTGCCAGCACGGGACAGGGTTCCTACGAGCAGTACTTC. Amino acids: CASTGQGSYEQYF.

This clonotype was seen a few times. The genes are TRBV29-1 and TRBJ2-2, with 7 bases identical to TRBD1. Germline trimming cut 7 bases from V and 1 base from J; bases unmatched to any gene: 3. This CDR3 is built from 13 residues. Germline CDR1 and CDR2: SQVTM and ANQGSEA. The CDR3: CSARDRNTGELFF. CDR3 DNA: TGCAGCGCCCGGGACAGGAACACCGGGGAGCTGTTTTTT.

This clonotype was found a few times. The gene calls are TRBV2 and TRBJ1-1; D might be TRBD1 (5 bases). The CDR3 totals 14 residues. Germline V CDR1 and CDR2: SNHLY, FYNNEI. The ends were cut back, 5 bases at V and 0 bases at J, with 10 bases in the middle. The CDR3, as DNA: TGTGCCAGCAGTAAGGGGAGCATGAACACTGAAGCTTTCTTT. Translation gives CASSKGSMNTEAFF.

This clonotype occurred a few times. This chain connects TRBV12-3 or TRBV12-4 to TRBJ2-2; 11 positions agree with TRBD2. The ends lost 8 bases at V and 6 bases at J; junction bases unmatched: 2. The CDR3 extends over 13 amino acids. CDR3 sequence: CASDSGGAGELFF. The CDR3 nucleotides read TGTGCCAGCGATAGCGGGGGGGCCGGGGAGCTGTTTTTT.

On this clonotype: Germline is not matched at one junction end, which may reflect a read error. This sequence joins TRBV12-3 or TRBV12-4 and TRBJ1-1; maybe TRBD1 (6 bases). CDR3 length: 17 amino acids. The CDR3 DNA reads TGTGCCTGCAGAAGACAGGAAACAAGAGAGAGGGGCACTGAAGCTTTCTTT. Protein product: CACRRQETRERGTEAFF.

There are many counts of this clonotype. The chain uses TRBV29-1 and TRBJ2-1, with TRBD1 identical over 9 bases. With 4 bases clipped from V and 7 bases from J, the junction kept 11 bases outside the gene matches. The CDR3 spans 15 residues. In germline, CDR1 is SQVTM, CDR2 ANQGSEA. CDR3 in DNA: TGCAGCGTTGTGACAGGGGGAAACTTCGAAAATGAGCAGTTCTTC. Translated, it gives CSVVTGGNFENEQFF.

This clonotype has a count of ten or more. The gene calls are TRBV6-6 and TRBJ2-7, with 12 bases fitting TRBD2. Per the germline V gene, CDR1 is MNHNY and CDR2 is SVGAGI (reference sequence). V lost 6 bases and J lost 6; bases outside the gene matches: 9. This CDR3 is 15 amino acids long. The CDR3 coding sequence is TGTGCCAGCAGCCCTATGACTAGCGGGAGTGTCGAGCAGTACTTC. It yields the protein CASSPMTSGSVEQYF.

This clonotype was seen ten or more times. The V call is TRBV4-1, the J call TRBJ1-2, with D possibly being TRBD1 (5 bases). Germline V gives CDR1 MGHRA, CDR2 YSYEKL. V lost 1 base, J lost 2 bases, and 8 bases lay in between. The CDR3 is 14 residues long. CDR3: CASSQVDTNYGYTF. The CDR3 DNA is TGCGCCAGCAGCCAAGTGGACACCAACTATGGCTACACCTTC.

This sequence joins TRBV19 and TRBJ2-1; 7 bases match TRBD1. Germline CDR1 reads LNHDA; CDR2 reads SQIVND (reference sequence). The CDR3 is made up of 12 amino acids. Trimming removed 4 bases from V and 9 bases from J; junction bases left unmatched: 3. Here the CDR3 DNA reads TGTGCCAGTAGTAACAGGGGCGGTGAGCAGTTCTTC. It translates to CASSNRGGEQFF. The variable domain in full, with the rest retrieved from reference TRBV19 and TRBJ2-1, is DGGITQSPKYLFRKEGQNVTLSCEQNLNHDAMYWYRQDPGQGLRLIYYSQIVNDFQKGDIAEGYSVSREKKESFPLTVTSAQKNPTAFYLCASSNRGGEQFFGPGTRLTVL.

The genes are TRBV5-1 and TRBJ2-1, with D possibly called TRBD1 or TRBD2 (5 bases each). Germline V gives CDR1 SGHRS, CDR2 YFSETQ. CDR3 size: 15 residues. Trimming removed 0 bases from V and 7 bases from J, with 14 bases in between. This CDR3 is CASSLERGSGNEQFF. The DNA of the CDR3 is TGCGCCAGCAGCTTGGAACGGGGCAGTGGGAATGAGCAGTTCTTC.

The table lists this clonotype with many counts. The V and J genes are TRBV12-3 or TRBV12-4 and TRBJ1-6; D is unclear. This CDR3 is built from 12 residues. Trimming pared 5 bases from V and 5 bases from J, leaving 4 bases between. The CDR3 nucleotides are TGTGCCAGCAGTCGCCATAATTCACCCCTCCACTTT. It encodes CASSRHNSPLHF.

This clonotype was detected a few times. The chain links TRBV20-1 to TRBJ2-3; no reliable D call. Germline CDR1 DFQATT, CDR2 SNEGSKA (reference sequence). This CDR3 spans 13 amino acids. V was shortened by 4 bases and J by 8 bases, with 16 bases between the two germline ends. The CDR3: CSATAPPSLTQYF. Here the CDR3 DNA reads TGCAGTGCTACAGCCCCCCCTAGTCTTACGCAGTATTTT.

Remarks on this clonotype: With a much larger clone just one base away, this may be a read error. The chain recombines TRBV5-1 with TRBJ2-1; D gene uncertain. The germline gives CDR1 SGHRS, CDR2 YFSETQ. V lost 1 base and J 0 bases, leaving 8 bases between the germline ends. This CDR3 is 15 amino acids long. The CDR3 is CASSLSQASYNEQFF. Here the CDR3 DNA reads TGCGCCAGCAGCTTGAGTCAGGCCTCCTACAATGAGCAGTTCTTC. The variable domain in full, with the rest retrieved from reference TRBV5-1 and TRBJ2-1, is KAGVTQTPRYLIKTRGQQVTLSCSPISGHRSVSWYQQTPGQGLQFLFEYFSETQRNKGNFPGRFSGRQFSNSRSEMNVSTLELGDSALYLCASSLSQASYNEQFFGPGTRLTVL.

Regarding this clonotype: A much larger clone lies a single base off, so this may be a read error. The rearrangement links TRBV5-1 to TRBJ2-5, with no clear D. V lost 3 bases, J lost 0 bases, and 3 bases lay in between. This CDR3 contains 12 residues. Per the germline V gene, CDR1 is SGHRS and CDR2 is YFSETQ. As DNA, the CDR3 is TGCGCCAGCAGCTGGGACCAAGAGACCCAGTACTTC. Its translation is CASSWDQETQYF.

This clonotype occurred a few times. This rearrangement joins TRBV5-1 to TRBJ2-7, with 7 bases matching TRBD1. This CDR3 is built from 16 residues. J lost 0 bases, V lost 1 base, and 7 bases had no gene match. The germline V gene has CDR1 SGHRS and CDR2 YFSETQ. DNA for the CDR3: TGCGCCAGCAGCTTGAGGCTGGGACAGACCTCCTACGAGCAGTACTTC. Amino acid sequence: CASSLRLGQTSYEQYF.

The gene calls are TRBV5-1 and TRBJ1-2; D remains unclear. The CDR3 is made up of 12 amino acids. Trimming shortened V by 1 base and J by 7 bases, and 8 bases separated the two germline ends. Germline loops: CDR1 SGHRS, CDR2 YFSETQ. This CDR3 reads CASSLTDFGYTF. CDR3 DNA: TGCGCCAGCAGCTTGACCGATTTTGGCTACACCTTC.

The genes are TRBV7-3 and TRBJ2-5, with D tentatively TRBD1 or TRBD2 (5 bases each). Germline-derived CDR1 and CDR2 are SGHTA and FQGTGA. Trimming pared 2 bases from V and 10 bases from J, leaving 17 bases between. This CDR3 region has 14 residues. As DNA, the CDR3 is TGTGCCAGCAGCTTAGGGACGATCTGGGGTGACCAGTACTTC. This translates into CASSLGTIWGDQYF.

This clonotype has more than one count but fewer than ten. The genes are TRBV30 and TRBJ2-5; 7 bases align to TRBD2. J lost 3 bases, V lost 6 bases, and 10 bases had no gene match. Germline CDR1 and CDR2: GTSNPN and SVGIG (reference sequence). This CDR3 has 14 amino acids. The CDR3 region has the DNA TGTGCCTGTGGGGGGTTTGGACTAGAAGAGACCCAGTACTTC. Residues: CACGGFGLEETQYF. Together with reference TRBV30 and TRBJ2-5, the CDR3 gives the full variable domain: SQTIHQWPATLVQPVGSPLSLECTVEGTSNPNLYWYRQAAGRGLQLLFYSVGIGQISSEVPQNLSASRPQDRQFILSSKKLLLSDSGFYLCACGGFGLEETQYFGPGTRLLVL.

This clonotype was counted between two and nine times. The rearrangement joins TRBV7-9 to TRBJ2-7, with D uncertain. Germline V gene data show CDR1 as SEHNR and CDR2 as FQNEAQ (reference sequence). This CDR3 spans 15 amino acids. V was shortened by 5 bases and J by 1 base, with 15 bases between the two germline ends. The DNA for the CDR3 is TGTGCCAGCAGCGGCTATGGCACGGATTCCTACGAGCAGTACTTC. This encodes CASSGYGTDSYEQYF.

There are a few counts of this clonotype. This chain links TRBV5-6 with TRBJ1-2; maybe TRBD1 (6 bases). Germline CDR1 reads SGHDT; CDR2 reads YYEEEE. V lost 0 bases to trimming and J lost 4 bases, with 16 bases between them. CDR3 length: 16 residues. The CDR3 loop reads CASSLEAGANIYGYTF. In DNA form, the CDR3 reads TGTGCCAGCAGCTTGGAGGCAGGGGCGAATATCTATGGCTACACCTTC.

Worth noting for this clonotype: Being one base from a much bigger clone, this may be a read error. The rearrangement joins TRBV12-3 or TRBV12-4 to TRBJ2-5, with 11 positions matching TRBD1. Near its end, the DNA agrees better with TRBJ2-7, so the J call may be wrong. The CDR3 consists of 15 residues. CDR3 in DNA: TGTGCCAGCAGTTACCCGGCCGGACAGGGGGCCGAGCAGTACTTC. Its protein is CASSYPAGQGAEQYF.

The genes are TRBV11-2 and TRBJ1-1, with D unresolved. CDR1 and CDR2 (germline): SGHAT, FQNNGV. The CDR3 spans 13 residues. Deletions cut 1 base from V and 7 bases from J, with 10 bases between. CDR3 amino acids: CASSLVEVGEAFF. In nucleotides, the CDR3 is TGTGCCAGCAGCTTAGTAGAGGTGGGTGAAGCTTTCTTT.

V gene TRBV6-6 combines with J gene TRBJ2-3; TRBD2 agrees at 8 bases. V lost 0 bases and J lost 1; bases outside the gene matches: 6. The CDR3 has 17 amino acids. Germline CDR1 MNHNY, CDR2 SVGAGI (reference sequence). CDR3 DNA sequence: TGTGCCAGCAGTTACTCGACAACGCGGGGGGGCACAGATACGCAGTATTTT. The encoded protein is CASSYSTTRGGTDTQYF.

A remark on this clonotype: This may come from a read error, since a much larger clone is one base off. V gene TRBV20-1 combines with J gene TRBJ2-5; D not resolved. This CDR3 is 14 amino acids long. CDR1 is DFQATT and CDR2 is SNEGSKA in the germline V gene (reference sequence). The V and J ends lost 3 bases and 2 bases respectively, with 13 bases between them. In DNA form, the CDR3 reads TGCAGTGCTAGGCCGCACAGCTCACAAGAGACCCAGTACTTC. Encoded protein: CSARPHSSQETQYF.

V is TRBV5-1 and J is TRBJ1-2; tentative D call: TRBD1 (5 bases). Germline V CDR1 and CDR2: SGHRS, YFSETQ. Trimming took 2 bases from V and 7 from J, leaving 21 bases between them. The CDR3 covers 16 residues. CDR3 in amino acids: CASSFGHWTPSGGYTF. As DNA, the CDR3 is TGCGCCAGCAGCTTCGGCCATTGGACACCCTCTGGTGGCTACACCTTC.

The CDR3 DNA follows: TGTGCCAGCAGTTTAGTATCTGCGGGAGGGCGGGAGCAGTACTTC. The encoded protein is CASSLVSAGGREQYF. The chain recombines TRBV28 with TRBJ2-7, with 9 bases matching TRBD2. Germline CDR1 is MDHEN and CDR2 is SYDVKM. V lost 2 bases to trimming and J lost 7 bases; unmatched junction nucleotides: 9. This CDR3 has 15 residues.

This clonotype has a handful of counts. J is TRBJ1-4 and V is TRBV7-2; D not certain. The V and J ends lost 3 bases and 8 bases respectively, with 7 bases between them. The CDR3 consists of 12 residues. Germline CDR1 and CDR2: SGHTA and FQGNSA. The CDR3 DNA reads TGTGCCAGCAGCTTGGGAACGGAAAAACTGTTTTTT. Its protein product is CASSLGTEKLFF.

This clonotype appeared many times. The chain joins TRBV7-2 to TRBJ1-2; D possibly corresponds to TRBD1 (6 bases). The V and J ends lost 5 bases and 6 bases respectively, with 16 bases between them. The CDR3 is 14 residues long. Germline-derived CDR1 and CDR2 are SGHTA and FQGNSA. CDR3 protein: CASSHTNRVDGYTF. The DNA of the CDR3 is TGTGCCAGCAGCCACACAAACAGGGTAGATGGCTACACCTTC. Combining the CDR3 with reference TRBV7-2 and TRBJ1-2 gives the whole variable domain GAGVSQSPSNKVTEKGKDVELRCDPISGHTALYWYRQSLGQGLEFLIYFQGNSAPDKSGLPSDRFSAERTGGSVSTLTIQRTQQEDSAVYLCASSHTNRVDGYTFGSGTRLTVV.